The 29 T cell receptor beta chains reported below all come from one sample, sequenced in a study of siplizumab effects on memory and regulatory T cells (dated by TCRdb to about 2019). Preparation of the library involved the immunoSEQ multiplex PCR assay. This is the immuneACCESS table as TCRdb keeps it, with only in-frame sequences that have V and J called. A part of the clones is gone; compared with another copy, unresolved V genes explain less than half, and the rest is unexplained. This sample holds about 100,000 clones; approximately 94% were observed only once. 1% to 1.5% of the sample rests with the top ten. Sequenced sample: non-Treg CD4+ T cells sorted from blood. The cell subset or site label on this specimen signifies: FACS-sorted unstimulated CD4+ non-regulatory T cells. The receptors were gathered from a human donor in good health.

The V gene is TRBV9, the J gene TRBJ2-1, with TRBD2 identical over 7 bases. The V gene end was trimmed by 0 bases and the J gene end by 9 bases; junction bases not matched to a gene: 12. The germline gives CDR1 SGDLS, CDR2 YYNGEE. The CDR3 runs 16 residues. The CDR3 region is CASSVVGSGTIGEQFF. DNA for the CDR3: TGTGCCAGCAGCGTAGTGGGCTCCGGGACTATTGGTGAGCAGTTCTTC.

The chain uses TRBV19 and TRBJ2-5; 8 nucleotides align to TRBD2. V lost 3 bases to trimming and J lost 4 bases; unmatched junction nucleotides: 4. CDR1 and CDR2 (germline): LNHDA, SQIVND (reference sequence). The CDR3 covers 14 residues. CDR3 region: CASSIREGPETQYF. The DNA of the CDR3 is TGTGCCAGTAGTATCCGGGAGGGCCCAGAGACCCAGTACTTC. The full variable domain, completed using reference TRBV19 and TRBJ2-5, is DGGITQSPKYLFRKEGQNVTLSCEQNLNHDAMYWYRQDPGQGLRLIYYSQIVNDFQKGDIAEGYSVSREKKESFPLTVTSAQKNPTAFYLCASSIREGPETQYFGPGTRLLVL.

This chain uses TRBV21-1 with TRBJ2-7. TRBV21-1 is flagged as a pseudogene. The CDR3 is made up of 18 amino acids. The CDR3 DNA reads TGTGCCAGCAGCAAAGCGCTTTACGGGGGCACCAACCCTTACGAGCAGTACTTC. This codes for CASSKALYGGTNPYEQYF.

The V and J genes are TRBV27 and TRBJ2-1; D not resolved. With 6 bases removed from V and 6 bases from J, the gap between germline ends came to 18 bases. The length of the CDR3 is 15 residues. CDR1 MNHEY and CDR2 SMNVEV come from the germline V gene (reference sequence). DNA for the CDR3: TGTGCCAGCAGACTACCAAAAGACAACCCCAATGAGCAGTTCTTC. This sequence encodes CASRLPKDNPNEQFF.

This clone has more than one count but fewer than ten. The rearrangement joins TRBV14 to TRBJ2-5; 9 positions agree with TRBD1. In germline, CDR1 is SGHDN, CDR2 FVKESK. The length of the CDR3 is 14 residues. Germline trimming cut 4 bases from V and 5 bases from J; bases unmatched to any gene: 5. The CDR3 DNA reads TGTGCCAGCAGCCGCCTACAGGGGGCCGAGACCCAGTACTTC. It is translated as CASSRLQGAETQYF.

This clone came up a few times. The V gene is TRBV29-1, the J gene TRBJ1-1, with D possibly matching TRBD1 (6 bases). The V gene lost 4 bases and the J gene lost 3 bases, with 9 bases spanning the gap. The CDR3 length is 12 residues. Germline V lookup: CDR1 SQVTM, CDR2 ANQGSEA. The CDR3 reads CSVGQGYTEAFF. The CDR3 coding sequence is TGCAGCGTTGGTCAGGGGTACACTGAAGCTTTCTTT. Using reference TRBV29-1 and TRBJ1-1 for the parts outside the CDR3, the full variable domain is SAVISQKPSRDICQRGTSLTIQCQVDSQVTMMFWYRQQPGQSLTLIATANQGSEATYESGFVIDKFPISRPNLTFSTLTVSNMSPEDSSIYLCSVGQGYTEAFFGQGTRLTVV.

In DNA form, the CDR3 reads TGCGCCAGCAGCTTGGGGGGCGGAATTAATGAAAAACTGTTTTTT. Translated, it gives CASSLGGGINEKLFF. The chain has TRBV5-1 and TRBJ1-4; TRBD1 might be the D (5 bases). The CDR3 is 15 residues long. The V gene's germline CDR1 is SGHRS and CDR2 YFSETQ. Trimming took off 0 bases at V and 4 bases at J, with 10 bases between the two ends.

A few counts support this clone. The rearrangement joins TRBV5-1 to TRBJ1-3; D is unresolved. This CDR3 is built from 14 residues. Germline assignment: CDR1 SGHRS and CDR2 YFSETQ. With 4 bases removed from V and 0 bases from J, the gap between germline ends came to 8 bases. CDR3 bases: TGCGCCAGCAGCCCGGAGGTCTCTGGAAACACCATATATTTT. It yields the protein CASSPEVSGNTIYF.

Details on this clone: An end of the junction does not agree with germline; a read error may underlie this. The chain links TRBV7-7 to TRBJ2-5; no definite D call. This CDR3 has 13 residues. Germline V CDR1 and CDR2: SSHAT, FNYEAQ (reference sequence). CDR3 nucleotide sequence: TGTGCTAGCAGCTTACGCCTCTCGGAGACCCAGTACTTC. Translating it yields CASSLRLSETQYF.

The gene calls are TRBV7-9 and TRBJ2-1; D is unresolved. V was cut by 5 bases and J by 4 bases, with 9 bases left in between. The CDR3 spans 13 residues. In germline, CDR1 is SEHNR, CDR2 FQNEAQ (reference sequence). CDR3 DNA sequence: TGTGCCAGCAGCCCCGCGGTTTACAATGAGCAGTTCTTC. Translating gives CASSPAVYNEQFF.

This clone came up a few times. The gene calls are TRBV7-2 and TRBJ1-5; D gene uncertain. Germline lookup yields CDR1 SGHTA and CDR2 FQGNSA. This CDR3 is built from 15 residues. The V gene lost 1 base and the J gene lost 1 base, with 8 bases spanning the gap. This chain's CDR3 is CASSLEGTSNQPQHF. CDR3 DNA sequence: TGTGCCAGCAGCTTAGAGGGAACGAGCAATCAGCCCCAGCATTTT.

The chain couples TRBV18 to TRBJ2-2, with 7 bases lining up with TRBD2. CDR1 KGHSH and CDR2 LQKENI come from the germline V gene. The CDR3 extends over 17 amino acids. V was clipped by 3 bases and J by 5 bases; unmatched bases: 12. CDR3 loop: CASSPMGLAAGTGELFF. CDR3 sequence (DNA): TGTGCCAGCTCACCGATGGGGCTAGCGGCCGGGACCGGGGAGCTGTTTTTT.

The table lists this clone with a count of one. CDR3 DNA sequence: TGTGCCAGCAGTCCGTCGAGGGTTGTAGTCAACACCATATATTTT. Protein: CASSPSRVVVNTIYF. The chain links TRBV6-5 to TRBJ1-3; D unresolved. This CDR3 is built from 15 residues. Germline CDR1 and CDR2: MNHEY and SVGAGI. The V gene lost 5 bases and the J gene lost 7 bases, with 18 bases spanning the gap.

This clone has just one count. CDR3 sequence: CASSSIRLAGTDTQYF. The DNA of the CDR3 is TGTGCCAGCAGCTCTATCAGACTAGCGGGAACAGATACGCAGTATTTT. The chain carries TRBV7-9 and TRBJ2-3; 11 positions match TRBD2. The CDR3 spans 16 residues. Per germline, CDR1 SEHNR and CDR2 FQNEAQ (reference sequence). Trimming cost V 4 bases and J 3 bases; bases outside gene matches: 6.

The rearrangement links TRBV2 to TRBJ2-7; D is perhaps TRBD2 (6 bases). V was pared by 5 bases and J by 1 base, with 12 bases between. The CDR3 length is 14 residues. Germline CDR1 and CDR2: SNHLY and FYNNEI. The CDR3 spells CASSPTSTSYEQYF. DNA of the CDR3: TGTGCCAGCAGTCCTACTAGCACGTCCTACGAGCAGTACTTC.

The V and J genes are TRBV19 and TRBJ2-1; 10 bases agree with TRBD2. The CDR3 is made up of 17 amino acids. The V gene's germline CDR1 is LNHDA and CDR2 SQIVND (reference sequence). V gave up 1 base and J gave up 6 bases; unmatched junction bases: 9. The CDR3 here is CASSIVEWTSGFNEQFF. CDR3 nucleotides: TGTGCCAGTAGTATAGTGGAGTGGACTAGCGGCTTCAATGAGCAGTTCTTC. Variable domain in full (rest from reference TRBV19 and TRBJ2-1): DGGITQSPKYLFRKEGQNVTLSCEQNLNHDAMYWYRQDPGQGLRLIYYSQIVNDFQKGDIAEGYSVSREKKESFPLTVTSAQKNPTAFYLCASSIVEWTSGFNEQFFGPGTRLTVL.

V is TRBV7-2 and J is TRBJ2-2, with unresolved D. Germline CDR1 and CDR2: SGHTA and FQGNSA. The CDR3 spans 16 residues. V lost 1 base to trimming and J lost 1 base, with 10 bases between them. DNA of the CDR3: TGTGCCAGCAGCTTAGTAGGCGGTTGGAACACCGGGGAGCTGTTTTTT. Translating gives CASSLVGGWNTGELFF.

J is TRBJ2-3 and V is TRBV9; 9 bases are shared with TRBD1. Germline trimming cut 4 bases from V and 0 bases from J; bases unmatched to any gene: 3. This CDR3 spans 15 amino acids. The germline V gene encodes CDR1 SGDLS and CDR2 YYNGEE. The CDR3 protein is CASSRGQGSTDTQYF. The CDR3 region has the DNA TGTGCCAGCAGCCGAGGACAGGGGAGCACAGATACGCAGTATTTT.

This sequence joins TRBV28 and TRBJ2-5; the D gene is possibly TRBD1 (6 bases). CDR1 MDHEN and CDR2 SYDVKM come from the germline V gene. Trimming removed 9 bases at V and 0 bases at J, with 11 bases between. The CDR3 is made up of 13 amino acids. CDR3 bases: TGTGCCAGTGAGGGGACATACCAAGAGACCCAGTACTTC. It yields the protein CASEGTYQETQYF. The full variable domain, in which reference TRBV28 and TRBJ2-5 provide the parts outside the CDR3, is DVKVTQSSRYLVKRTGEKVFLECVQDMDHENMFWYRQDPGLGLRLIYFSYDVKMKEKGDIPEGYSVSREKKERFSLILESASTNQTSMYLCASEGTYQETQYFGPGTRLLVL.

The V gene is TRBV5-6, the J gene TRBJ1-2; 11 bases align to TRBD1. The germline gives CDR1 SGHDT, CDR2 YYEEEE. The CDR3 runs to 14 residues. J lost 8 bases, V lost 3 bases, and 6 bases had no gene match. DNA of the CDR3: TGTGCCAGCAGCTGGACAGGGGGCTTGAGGGGCTACACCTTC. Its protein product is CASSWTGGLRGYTF. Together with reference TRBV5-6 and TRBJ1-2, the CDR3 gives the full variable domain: DAGVTQSPTHLIKTRGQQVTLRCSPKSGHDTVSWYQQALGQGPQFIFQYYEEEERQRGNFPDRFSGHQFPNYSSELNVNALLLGDSALYLCASSWTGGLRGYTFGSGTRLTVV.

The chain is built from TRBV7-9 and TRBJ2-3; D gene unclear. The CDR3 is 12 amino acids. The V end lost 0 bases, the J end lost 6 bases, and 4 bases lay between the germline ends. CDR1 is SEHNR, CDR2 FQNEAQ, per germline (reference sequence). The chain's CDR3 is CASSLAFDTQYF. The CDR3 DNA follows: TGTGCCAGCAGCTTAGCGTTTGATACGCAGTATTTT. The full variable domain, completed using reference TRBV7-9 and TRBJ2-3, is DTGVSQNPRHKITKRGQNVTFRCDPISEHNRLYWYRQTLGQGPEFLTYFQNEAQLEKSRLLSDRFSAERPKGSFSTLEIQRTEQGDSAMYLCASSLAFDTQYFGPGTRLTVL.

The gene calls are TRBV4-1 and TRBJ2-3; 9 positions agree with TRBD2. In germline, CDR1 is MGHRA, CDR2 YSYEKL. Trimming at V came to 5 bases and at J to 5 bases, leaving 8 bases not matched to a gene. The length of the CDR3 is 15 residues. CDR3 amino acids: CASSVDPSGIDTQYF. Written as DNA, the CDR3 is TGCGCCAGCAGCGTCGACCCTAGCGGGATAGATACGCAGTATTTT.

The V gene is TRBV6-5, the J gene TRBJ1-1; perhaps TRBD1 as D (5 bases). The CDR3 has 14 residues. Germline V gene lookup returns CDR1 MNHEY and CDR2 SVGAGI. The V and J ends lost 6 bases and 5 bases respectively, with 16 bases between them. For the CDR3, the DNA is TGTGCCAGCAGCCCCGGGACGGCTAGAACTGAAGCTTTCTTT. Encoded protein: CASSPGTARTEAFF.

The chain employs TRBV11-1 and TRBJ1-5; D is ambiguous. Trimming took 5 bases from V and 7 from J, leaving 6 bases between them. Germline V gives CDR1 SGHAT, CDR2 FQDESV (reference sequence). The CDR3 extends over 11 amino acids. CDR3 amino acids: CASSKTQPQHF. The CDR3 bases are TGTGCCAGCAGCAAGACCCAGCCCCAGCATTTT.

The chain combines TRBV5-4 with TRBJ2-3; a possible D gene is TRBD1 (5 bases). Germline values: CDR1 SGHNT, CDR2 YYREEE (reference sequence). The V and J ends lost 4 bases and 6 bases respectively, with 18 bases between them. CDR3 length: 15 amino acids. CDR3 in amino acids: CASSPLTKGPDTQYF. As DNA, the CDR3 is TGTGCCAGCAGCCCCCTAACCAAGGGGCCGGATACGCAGTATTTT.

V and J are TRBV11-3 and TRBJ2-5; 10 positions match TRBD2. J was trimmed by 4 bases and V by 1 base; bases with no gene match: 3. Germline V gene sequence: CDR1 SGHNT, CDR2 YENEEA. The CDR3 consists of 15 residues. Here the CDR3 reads CASSLGGLATETQYF. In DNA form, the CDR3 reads TGTGCCAGCAGCTTAGGGGGACTAGCGACAGAGACCCAGTACTTC.

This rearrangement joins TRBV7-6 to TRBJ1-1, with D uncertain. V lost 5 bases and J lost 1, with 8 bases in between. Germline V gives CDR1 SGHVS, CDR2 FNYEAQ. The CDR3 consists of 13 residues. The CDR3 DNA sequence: TGTGCCAGCAGCCCGGACGGGAACACTGAAGCTTTCTTT. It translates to CASSPDGNTEAFF.

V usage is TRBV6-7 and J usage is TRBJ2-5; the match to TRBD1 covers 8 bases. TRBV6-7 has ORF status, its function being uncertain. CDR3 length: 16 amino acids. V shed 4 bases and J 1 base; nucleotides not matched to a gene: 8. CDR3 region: CASSSFQGALQETQYF. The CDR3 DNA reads TGTGCCAGCAGTTCCTTCCAGGGGGCCCTCCAAGAGACCCAGTACTTC.

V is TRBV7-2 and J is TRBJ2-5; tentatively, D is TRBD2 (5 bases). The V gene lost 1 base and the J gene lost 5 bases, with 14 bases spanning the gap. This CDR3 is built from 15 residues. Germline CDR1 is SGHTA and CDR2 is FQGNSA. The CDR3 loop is CASSLDSGNSETQYF. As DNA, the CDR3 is TGTGCCAGCAGCTTAGACTCCGGGAATAGTGAGACCCAGTACTTC.